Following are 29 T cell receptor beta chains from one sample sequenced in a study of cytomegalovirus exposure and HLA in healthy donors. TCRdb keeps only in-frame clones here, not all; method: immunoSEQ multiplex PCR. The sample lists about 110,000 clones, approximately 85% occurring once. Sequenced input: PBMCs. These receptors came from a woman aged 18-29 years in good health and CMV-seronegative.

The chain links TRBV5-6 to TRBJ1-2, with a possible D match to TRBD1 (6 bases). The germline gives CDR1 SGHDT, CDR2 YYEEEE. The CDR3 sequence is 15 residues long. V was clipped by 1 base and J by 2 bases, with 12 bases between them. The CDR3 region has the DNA TGTGCCAGCAGCTTGTTGGGGGCTAAAAACTATGGCTACACCTTC. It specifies CASSLLGAKNYGYTF.

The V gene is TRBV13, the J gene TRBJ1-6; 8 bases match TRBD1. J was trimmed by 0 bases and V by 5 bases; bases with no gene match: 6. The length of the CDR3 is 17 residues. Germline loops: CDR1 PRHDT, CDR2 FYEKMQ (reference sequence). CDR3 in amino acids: CASSKRQGLSYNSPLHF. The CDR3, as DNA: TGTGCCAGCAGCAAACGACAGGGGCTCTCCTATAATTCACCCCTCCACTTT.

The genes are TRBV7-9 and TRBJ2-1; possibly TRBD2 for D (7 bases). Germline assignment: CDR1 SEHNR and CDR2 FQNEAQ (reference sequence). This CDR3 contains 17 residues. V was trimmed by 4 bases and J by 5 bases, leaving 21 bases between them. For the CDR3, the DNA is TGTGCCAGCAGCTCGTGGGGGGGGGCCGAGGGGGACAATGAGCAGTTCTTC. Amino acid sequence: CASSSWGGAEGDNEQFF.

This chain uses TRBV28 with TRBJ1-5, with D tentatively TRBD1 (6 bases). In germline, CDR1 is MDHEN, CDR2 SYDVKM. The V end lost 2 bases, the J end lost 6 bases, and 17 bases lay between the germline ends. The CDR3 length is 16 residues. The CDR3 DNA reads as TGTGCCAGCAGTTTAGGGGGCAGGGTGGTGGGTCAGCCCCAGCATTTT. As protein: CASSLGGRVVGQPQHF.

CDR3 nucleotide sequence: TGCGCCAGCAGCCCGGGATACGCCGGGACAGGCCGCCCCTGGGCTAATGAAAAACTGTTTTTT. This codes for CASSPGYAGTGRPWANEKLFF. The chain links TRBV5-1 to TRBJ1-4; TRBD1 agrees at 8 bases. V dropped 4 bases and J dropped 3; count of bases not matched to a gene: 23. The CDR3 is made up of 21 amino acids. Germline CDR1 reads SGHRS; CDR2 reads YFSETQ.

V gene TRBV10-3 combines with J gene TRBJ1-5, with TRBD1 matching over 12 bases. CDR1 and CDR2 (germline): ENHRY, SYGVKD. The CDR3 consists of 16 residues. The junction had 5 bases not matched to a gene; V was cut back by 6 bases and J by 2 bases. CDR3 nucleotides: TGTGCCATCAGCGGGGGACAGGGGGCGGGCAATCAGCCCCAGCATTTT. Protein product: CAISGGQGAGNQPQHF.

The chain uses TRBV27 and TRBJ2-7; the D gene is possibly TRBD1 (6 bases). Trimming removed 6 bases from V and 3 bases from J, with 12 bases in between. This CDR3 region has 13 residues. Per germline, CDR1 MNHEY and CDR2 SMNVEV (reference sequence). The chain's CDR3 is CASSRYRDYEQYF. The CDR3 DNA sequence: TGTGCCAGCAGCCGATACAGGGACTACGAGCAGTACTTC.

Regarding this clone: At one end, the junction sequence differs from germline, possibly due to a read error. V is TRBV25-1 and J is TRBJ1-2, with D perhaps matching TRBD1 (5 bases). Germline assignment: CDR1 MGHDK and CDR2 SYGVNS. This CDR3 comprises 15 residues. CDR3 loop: CASTPIGAANYGYTF. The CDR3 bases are TGTGCCAGCACCCCCATAGGGGCAGCTAATTATGGCTACACCTTC.

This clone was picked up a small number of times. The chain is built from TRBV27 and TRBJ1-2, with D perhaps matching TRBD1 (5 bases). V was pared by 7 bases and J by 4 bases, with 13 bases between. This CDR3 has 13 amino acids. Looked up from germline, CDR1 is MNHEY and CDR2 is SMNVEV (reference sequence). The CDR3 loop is CASKGRVSYGYTF. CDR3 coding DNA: TGTGCCAGCAAGGGCAGGGTGAGCTATGGCTACACCTTC.

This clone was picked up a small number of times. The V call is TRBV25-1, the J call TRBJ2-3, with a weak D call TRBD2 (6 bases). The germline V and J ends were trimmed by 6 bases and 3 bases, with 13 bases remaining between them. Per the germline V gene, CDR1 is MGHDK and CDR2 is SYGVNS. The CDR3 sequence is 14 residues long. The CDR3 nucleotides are TGTGCCAGCAGGCATGTTGGAGGGACAGATACGCAGTATTTT. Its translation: CASRHVGGTDTQYF.

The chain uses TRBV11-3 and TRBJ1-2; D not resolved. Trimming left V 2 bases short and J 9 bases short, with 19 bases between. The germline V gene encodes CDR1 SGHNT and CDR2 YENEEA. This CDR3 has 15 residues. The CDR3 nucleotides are TGTGCCAGCAGCTTACTCAAGGTCCGCGGGTGTAGCTACACCTTC. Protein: CASSLLKVRGCSYTF. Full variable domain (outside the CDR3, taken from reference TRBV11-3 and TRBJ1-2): EAGVVQSPRYKIIEKKQPVAFWCNPISGHNTLYWYLQNLGQGPELLIRYENEEAVDDSQLPKDRFSAERLKGVDSTLKIQPAELGDSAVYLCASSLLKVRGCSYTFGSGTRLTVV.

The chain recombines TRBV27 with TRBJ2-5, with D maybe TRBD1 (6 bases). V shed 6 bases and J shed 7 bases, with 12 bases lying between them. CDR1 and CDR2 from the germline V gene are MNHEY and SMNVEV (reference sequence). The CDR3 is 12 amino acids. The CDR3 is CASSPGDATQYF. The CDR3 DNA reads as TGTGCCAGCAGCCCAGGGGATGCGACCCAGTACTTC.

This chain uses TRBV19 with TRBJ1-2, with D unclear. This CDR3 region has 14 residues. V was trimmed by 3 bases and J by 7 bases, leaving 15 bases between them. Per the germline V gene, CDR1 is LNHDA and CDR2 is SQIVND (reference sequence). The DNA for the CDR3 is TGTGCCAGTAGTATTTGGGTTCGTAGCTCTGGCTACACCTTC. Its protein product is CASSIWVRSSGYTF.

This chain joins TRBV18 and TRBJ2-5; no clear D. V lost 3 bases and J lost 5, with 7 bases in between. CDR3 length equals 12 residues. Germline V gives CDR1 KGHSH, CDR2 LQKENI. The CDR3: CASSPQEETQYF. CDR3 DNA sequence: TGTGCCAGCTCACCCCAAGAGGAGACCCAGTACTTC.

The CDR3 bases are TGTGCCAGCAGCCAAGGGGGGCGCGGCCATAACTATGGCTACACCTTC. It translates to CASSQGGRGHNYGYTF. J is TRBJ1-2 and V is TRBV14; a possible D gene is TRBD1 (6 bases). CDR3 length equals 16 residues. The germline V gene encodes CDR1 SGHDN and CDR2 FVKESK. V dropped 1 base and J dropped 1 base, with 13 bases sitting between them. Using reference TRBV14 and TRBJ1-2 for the parts outside the CDR3, the full variable domain is EAGVTQFPSHSVIEKGQTVTLRCDPISGHDNLYWYRRVMGKEIKFLLHFVKESKQDESGMPNNRFLAERTGGTYSTLKVQPAELEDSGVYFCASSQGGRGHNYGYTFGSGTRLTVV.

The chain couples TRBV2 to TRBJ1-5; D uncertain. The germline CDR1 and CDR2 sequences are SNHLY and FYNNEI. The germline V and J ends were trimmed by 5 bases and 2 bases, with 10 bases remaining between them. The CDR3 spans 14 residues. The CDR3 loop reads CASSPPVGNQPQHF. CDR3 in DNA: TGTGCCAGCAGTCCCCCGGTGGGCAATCAGCCCCAGCATTTT.

CDR3 DNA sequence: TGTGCCTGGAGTGGGCGGGTAGCTAACTATGGCTACACCTTC. Its translation is CAWSGRVANYGYTF. This chain connects TRBV30 to TRBJ1-2; the D is unclear. The CDR3 totals 14 residues. Between the trimmed V and J ends, which lost 1 base and 0 bases, there was a span of 9 bases. The germline gives CDR1 GTSNPN, CDR2 SVGIG (reference sequence). Using reference TRBV30 and TRBJ1-2 for the parts outside the CDR3, the full variable domain is SQTIHQWPATLVQPVGSPLSLECTVEGTSNPNLYWYRQAAGRGLQLLFYSVGIGQISSEVPQNLSASRPQDRQFILSSKKLLLSDSGFYLCAWSGRVANYGYTFGSGTRLTVV.

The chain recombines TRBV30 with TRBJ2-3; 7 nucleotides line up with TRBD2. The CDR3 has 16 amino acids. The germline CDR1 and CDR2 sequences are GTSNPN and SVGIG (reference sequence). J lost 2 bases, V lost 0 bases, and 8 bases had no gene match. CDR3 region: CAWSVISGRYTDTQYF. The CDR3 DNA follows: TGTGCCTGGAGTGTCATTAGCGGGCGATACACAGATACGCAGTATTTT.

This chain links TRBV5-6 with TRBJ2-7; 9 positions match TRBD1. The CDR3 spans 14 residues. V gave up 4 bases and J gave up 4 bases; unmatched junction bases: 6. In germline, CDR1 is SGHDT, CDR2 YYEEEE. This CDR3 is CASSLRDREYEQYF. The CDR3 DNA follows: TGTGCCAGCAGCCTCCGGGACAGGGAATACGAGCAGTACTTC. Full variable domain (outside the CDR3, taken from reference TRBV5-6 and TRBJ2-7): DAGVTQSPTHLIKTRGQQVTLRCSPKSGHDTVSWYQQALGQGPQFIFQYYEEEERQRGNFPDRFSGHQFPNYSSELNVNALLLGDSALYLCASSLRDREYEQYFGPGTRLTVT.

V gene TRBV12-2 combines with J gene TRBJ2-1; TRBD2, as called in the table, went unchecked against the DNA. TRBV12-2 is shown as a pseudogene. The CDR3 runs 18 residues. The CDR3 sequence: CASRLGRLAGGSGNEQFF. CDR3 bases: TGTGCAAGTCGCTTAGGCCGACTAGCGGGGGGGTCGGGGAATGAGCAGTTCTTC.

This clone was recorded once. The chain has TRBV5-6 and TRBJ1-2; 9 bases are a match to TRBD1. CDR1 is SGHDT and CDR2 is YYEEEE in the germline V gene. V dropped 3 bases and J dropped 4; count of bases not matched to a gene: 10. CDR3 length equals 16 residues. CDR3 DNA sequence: TGTGCCAGCAGCTCTAGACAGGGGGGAATAATCTATGGCTACACCTTC. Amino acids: CASSSRQGGIIYGYTF. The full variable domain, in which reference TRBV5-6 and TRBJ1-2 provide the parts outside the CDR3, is DAGVTQSPTHLIKTRGQQVTLRCSPKSGHDTVSWYQQALGQGPQFIFQYYEEEERQRGNFPDRFSGHQFPNYSSELNVNALLLGDSALYLCASSSRQGGIIYGYTFGSGTRLTVV.

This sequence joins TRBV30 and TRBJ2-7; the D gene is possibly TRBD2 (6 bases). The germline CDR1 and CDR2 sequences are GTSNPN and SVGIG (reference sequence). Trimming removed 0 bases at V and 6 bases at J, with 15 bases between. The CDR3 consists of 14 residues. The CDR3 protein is CAWSVLSGDGEQYF. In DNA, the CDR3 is TGTGCCTGGAGTGTACTTTCGGGGGACGGCGAGCAGTACTTC.

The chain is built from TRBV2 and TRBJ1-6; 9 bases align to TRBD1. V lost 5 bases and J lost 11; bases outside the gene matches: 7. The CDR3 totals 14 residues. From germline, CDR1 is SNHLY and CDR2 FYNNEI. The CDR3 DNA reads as TGTGCCAGCAGTCCGACAGGGGGTGGTACACCCCTCCACTTT. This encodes CASSPTGGGTPLHF.

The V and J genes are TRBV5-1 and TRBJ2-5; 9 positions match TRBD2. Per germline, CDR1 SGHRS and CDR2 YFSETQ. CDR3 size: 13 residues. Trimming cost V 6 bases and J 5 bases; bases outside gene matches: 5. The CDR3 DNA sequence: TGCGCCAGCACCTGGACTAGCGAGGAGACCCAGTACTTC. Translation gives CASTWTSEETQYF.

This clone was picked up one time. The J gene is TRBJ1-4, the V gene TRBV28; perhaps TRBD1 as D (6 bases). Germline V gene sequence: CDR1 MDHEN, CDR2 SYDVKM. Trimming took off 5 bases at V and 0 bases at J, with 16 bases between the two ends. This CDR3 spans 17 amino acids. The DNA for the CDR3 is TGTGCCAGCAGTACCCGACGACAGGAAGCAACTAATGAAAAACTGTTTTTT. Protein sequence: CASSTRRQEATNEKLFF.

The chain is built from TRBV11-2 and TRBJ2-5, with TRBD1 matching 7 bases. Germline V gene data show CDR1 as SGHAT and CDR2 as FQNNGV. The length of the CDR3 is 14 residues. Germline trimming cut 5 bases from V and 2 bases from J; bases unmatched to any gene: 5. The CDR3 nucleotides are TGTGCCAGCAGCCGTGTGGGACAGCAAGAGACCCAGTACTTC. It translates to CASSRVGQQETQYF.

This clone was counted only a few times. CDR3 bases: TGTGCCAGCAGTGAAAGGCCAGGGGGCCTCTATGGCTACACCTTC. It specifies CASSERPGGLYGYTF. The rearrangement links TRBV2 to TRBJ1-2; 8 nucleotides agree with TRBD1. This CDR3 spans 15 amino acids. With V trimmed by 2 bases and J by 4 bases, 6 bases remained unmatched. Germline CDR1 SNHLY, CDR2 FYNNEI.

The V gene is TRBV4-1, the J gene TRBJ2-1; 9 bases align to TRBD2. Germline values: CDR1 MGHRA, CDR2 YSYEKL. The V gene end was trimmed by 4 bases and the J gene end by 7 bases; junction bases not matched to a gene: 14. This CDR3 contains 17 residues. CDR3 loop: CASSLSTLAGRSNEQFF. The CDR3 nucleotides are TGCGCCAGCAGCCTATCCACCCTAGCGGGGAGGAGTAATGAGCAGTTCTTC.

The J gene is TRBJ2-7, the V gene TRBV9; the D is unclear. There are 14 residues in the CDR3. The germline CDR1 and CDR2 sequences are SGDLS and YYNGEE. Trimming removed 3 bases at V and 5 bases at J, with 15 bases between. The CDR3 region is CASSDDTRADEQYF. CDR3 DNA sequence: TGTGCCAGCAGCGACGATACTCGTGCCGACGAGCAGTACTTC.